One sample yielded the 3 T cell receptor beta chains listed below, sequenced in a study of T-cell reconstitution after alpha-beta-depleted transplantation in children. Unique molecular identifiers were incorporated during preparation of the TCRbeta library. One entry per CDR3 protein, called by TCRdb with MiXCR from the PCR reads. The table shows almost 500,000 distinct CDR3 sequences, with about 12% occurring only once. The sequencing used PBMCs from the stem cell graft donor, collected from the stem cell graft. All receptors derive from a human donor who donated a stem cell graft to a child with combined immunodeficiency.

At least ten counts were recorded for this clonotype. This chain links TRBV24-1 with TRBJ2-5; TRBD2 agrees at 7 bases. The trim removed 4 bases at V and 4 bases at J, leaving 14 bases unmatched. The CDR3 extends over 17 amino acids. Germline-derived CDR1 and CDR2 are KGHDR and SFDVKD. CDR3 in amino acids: CATSDFGRAGWGETQYF. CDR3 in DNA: TGTGCCACCAGTGACTTTGGTCGAGCGGGGTGGGGAGAGACCCAGTACTTC.

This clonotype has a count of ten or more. The CDR3 DNA sequence: TGTGCCAGCAGTCAACTAGAATTCTACGAGCAGTACTTC. Amino acid sequence: CASSQLEFYEQYF. The V and J genes are TRBV4-2 and TRBJ2-7; tentatively, D is TRBD2 (5 bases). The V gene lost 6 bases and the J gene lost 3 bases, with 12 bases spanning the gap. The CDR3 has 13 residues. CDR1 is LGHNA, CDR2 YNFKEQ, per germline.

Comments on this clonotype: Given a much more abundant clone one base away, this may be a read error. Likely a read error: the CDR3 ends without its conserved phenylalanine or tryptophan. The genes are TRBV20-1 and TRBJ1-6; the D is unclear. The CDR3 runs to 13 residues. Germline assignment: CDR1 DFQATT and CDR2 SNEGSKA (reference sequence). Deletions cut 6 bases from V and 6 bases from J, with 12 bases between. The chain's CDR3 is CSAWEGFNSPLHY. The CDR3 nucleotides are TGCAGTGCCTGGGAAGGCTTTAATTCACCCCTCCACTAT.